The subject of this entry is one T cell receptor (beta chain). No alpha-beta pairing information exists for these sequences. The data were produced by immunoSEQ multiplex PCR, yet TCRdb's version contains in-frame clones alone and is incomplete. The sample has 85,000 to 90,000 clones, under 95% seen once. The data derive from a study of T cells in tuberculosis. Cells were sorted from thawed PBMC rested overnight and stained with GMM-loaded CD1B tetramer, viability dye and anti-CD3. CD1B tetramers were loaded with Rhodococcus equi-derived C32 glucose monomycolate. There are 15 residues in the CDR3. Germline V lookup: CDR1 LNHNV, CDR2 YYDKDF (reference sequence). Germline trimming cut 3 bases from V and 4 bases from J; bases unmatched to any gene: 6.

The specimen sequenced was CD1b-GMM tetramer-negative cells sorted from PBMCs. The sequence came from an adult woman with latent tuberculosis. J is TRBJ2-7 and V is TRBV15, with 10 bases that match TRBD1. The chain's CDR3 is CATSRGGQGGYEQYF. CDR3 bases: TGTGCCACCAGCAGGGGCGGACAGGGGGGATACGAGCAGTACTTC.